The clone carrying this T cell receptor beta chain was seen more than once but under ten times. Its specificity is unknown. V shed 1 base and J 1 base; nucleotides not matched to a gene: 6. CDR1 is MNHEY, CDR2 SMNVEV, per germline (reference sequence). The CDR3 has 17 amino acids. Built from TCR beta cDNA, the libraries had unique molecular identifiers in them. With about 0.85 to 10 million T cells as the source, a few hundred thousand cDNA molecules resulted. TCRdb analysed the PCR reads with MiXCR anew, one entry per CDR3 protein. Of roughly 400,000 distinct CDR3 sequences in the sample, about 40% were seen once. This specimen comes from a study of post-analysis software for immune sequencing data. Study-wide context: Patients had relapsing-remitting, secondary progressive or progressive-relapsing multiple sclerosis; some lacked subtype. Study-wide points: Compared with controls, patients had more of five or six TRBV segments, including TRBV5-6, TRBV5-1 and TRBV20-1.

The chain is built from TRBV27 and TRBJ2-3, with 9 bases identical to TRBD2. The sample consisted of blood. The sequence came from a girl aged 2 to 9 with multiple sclerosis. The DNA of the CDR3 is TGTGCCAGCAGTTTATGGCCAGCGGGAGGTCGCACAGATACGCAGTATTTT. It translates to CASSLWPAGGRTDTQYF.